Below are 32 T cell receptor beta chains sequenced from a single sample in a study of blood T cell repertoires in COVID-19. The assay was immunoSEQ multiplex PCR, and TCRdb's table has in-frame clones only and misses some. The data hold hundreds of thousands of clones, with about 91% observed a single time. Sequenced input: peripheral blood. These receptors were taken from a woman in her twenties or thirties with COVID-19, enrolled during active disease.

The chain has TRBV28 and TRBJ2-1; 7 bases are shared with TRBD2. Trimming removed 2 bases from V and 4 bases from J; junction bases left unmatched: 8. The CDR3 is made up of 16 amino acids. The germline V gene encodes CDR1 MDHEN and CDR2 SYDVKM. CDR3 region: CASSLPLAEGYNEQFF. CDR3 coding DNA: TGTGCCAGCAGTTTACCTCTAGCGGAGGGATACAATGAGCAGTTCTTC.

This CDR3 reads CASSRLAGGSAYNEQFF. CDR3 sequence (DNA): TGTGCCAGTAGTCGGCTAGCGGGAGGTTCCGCCTACAATGAGCAGTTCTTC. The chain combines TRBV19 with TRBJ2-1; 11 bases fit TRBD2. J was trimmed by 2 bases and V by 5 bases; bases with no gene match: 8. CDR3 size: 17 residues. Germline CDR1 and CDR2: LNHDA and SQIVND (reference sequence).

The V and J genes are TRBV4-2 and TRBJ2-3; no reliable D call. Trimming cost V 0 bases and J 2 bases, with 15 bases left between them. Germline V lookup: CDR1 LGHNA, CDR2 YNFKEQ. The CDR3 has 17 residues. The CDR3 region is CASSQDRARSLTDTQYF. CDR3 sequence (DNA): TGTGCCAGCAGCCAAGATCGAGCCCGAAGTCTCACAGATACGCAGTATTTT.

The chain has TRBV11-2 and TRBJ1-2; the D is unclear. In germline, CDR1 is SGHAT, CDR2 FQNNGV. The CDR3 consists of 13 residues. V was trimmed by 0 bases and J by 8 bases, leaving 10 bases between them. The CDR3 DNA is TGTGCCAGCAGCTTAGATCTCGGGTCAGGCTACACCTTC. Its translation: CASSLDLGSGYTF.

In its sample, this clone was seen once. The chain joins TRBV3-1 (or the pseudogene TRBV3-2) to TRBJ2-1, with 10 positions matching TRBD2. The V gene's germline CDR1 is LGHDT and CDR2 YNNKEL (reference sequence). The CDR3 is 14 amino acids. Germline trimming cut 4 bases from V and 10 bases from J; bases unmatched to any gene: 7. The DNA for the CDR3 is TGTGCCAGCAGCCCTCCTAGCGGGGGACGCGAGCAGTTCTTC. Protein product: CASSPPSGGREQFF.

This clone came up a few times. The gene calls are TRBV7-2 and TRBJ1-2, with 11 positions matching TRBD1. Germline assignment: CDR1 SGHTA and CDR2 FQGNSA. The CDR3 has 15 amino acids. V was clipped by 5 bases and J by 2 bases; unmatched bases: 4. In DNA form, the CDR3 reads TGTGCCAGCAGCGTCCGGGACAGGGGGAACTATGGCTACACCTTC. It specifies CASSVRDRGNYGYTF.

This rearrangement joins TRBV29-1 to TRBJ2-1, with 15 bases lining up with TRBD2. The CDR3 runs to 15 residues. Germline V gives CDR1 SQVTM, CDR2 ANQGSEA. The trim removed 8 bases at V and 6 bases at J, leaving 8 bases unmatched. The CDR3 sequence is CSSWTSGRAANEQFF. CDR3 bases: TGCAGCTCCTGGACTAGCGGGAGGGCCGCCAATGAGCAGTTCTTC.

J is TRBJ2-7 and V is TRBV12-3 or TRBV12-4; TRBD1 aligns across 7 bases. The CDR3 extends over 12 amino acids. The V and J ends lost 6 bases and 4 bases, in that order; junction bases with no gene match: 3. The CDR3 protein is CASRGQNYEQYF. The CDR3 DNA sequence: TGTGCCAGCAGGGGACAGAATTACGAGCAGTACTTC.

The chain joins TRBV4-2 to TRBJ1-1; possibly TRBD1 for D (5 bases). V lost 0 bases and J lost 5, with 13 bases in between. The germline V gene has CDR1 LGHNA and CDR2 YNFKEQ. The CDR3 has 15 residues. The CDR3, as DNA: TGTGCCAGCAGCCAAGATATTGCGGGGGGAACTGAAGCTTTCTTT. It encodes CASSQDIAGGTEAFF.

CDR3 sequence (DNA): TGTGCCAGCAGCCGCCAGAAAGGGGTCGAGACCCAGTACTTC. Its protein is CASSRQKGVETQYF. The V gene is TRBV11-3, the J gene TRBJ2-5; possibly TRBD1 for D (5 bases). Germline assignment: CDR1 SGHNT and CDR2 YENEEA. CDR3 length: 14 residues. Trimming left V 5 bases short and J 5 bases short, with 15 bases between.

V is TRBV2 and J is TRBJ1-3, with a tentative D call TRBD1 (5 bases). The CDR3 is made up of 14 amino acids. V was trimmed by 6 bases and J by 4 bases, leaving 13 bases between them. Germline V CDR1 and CDR2: SNHLY, FYNNEI. The DNA for the CDR3 is TGTGCCAGCAGGAGCGGGACCCAGGGAAACACCATATATTTT. Translating gives CASRSGTQGNTIYF.

This chain joins TRBV29-1 and TRBJ2-3; TRBD2 matches 7 bases. CDR1 and CDR2 (germline): SQVTM, ANQGSEA. This CDR3 contains 13 residues. Trimming removed 3 bases from V and 5 bases from J; junction bases left unmatched: 5. In DNA form, the CDR3 reads TGCAGCGTTGATGGGGGGGGTCAAGATACGCAGTATTTT. Encoded protein: CSVDGGGQDTQYF.

This chain uses TRBV10-1 with TRBJ2-2; a weak D match, TRBD2 (6 bases). Germline lookup yields CDR1 WNHNN and CDR2 SYGVQD (reference sequence). Trimming left V 0 bases short and J 0 bases short, with 11 bases between. The CDR3 loop spans 17 amino acids. The CDR3 region has the DNA TGCGCCAGCAGTGAGTCCCGTACTAGCCCGAACACCGGGGAGCTGTTTTTT. It specifies CASSESRTSPNTGELFF.

The gene calls are TRBV4-1 and TRBJ1-2; D gene ambiguous. V shed 0 bases and J shed 6 bases, with 11 bases lying between them. The CDR3 runs to 14 residues. From germline, CDR1 is MGHRA and CDR2 YSYEKL. CDR3 sequence: CASSQETRGNGYTF. The CDR3 DNA reads as TGCGCCAGCAGCCAAGAGACTCGGGGAAATGGCTACACCTTC.

This rearrangement joins TRBV4-2 to TRBJ1-2; a weak D match, TRBD1 (5 bases). Trimming pared 0 bases from V and 4 bases from J, leaving 18 bases between. The V gene's germline CDR1 is LGHNA and CDR2 YNFKEQ. The CDR3 runs to 17 residues. The CDR3 region has the DNA TGTGCCAGCAGCCAAGATCCTATTCAGCCGGGGGGCTATGGCTACACCTTC. Translation gives CASSQDPIQPGGYGYTF.

This chain joins TRBV11-3 and TRBJ1-1; 9 nucleotides line up with TRBD1. Losses at the gene ends were 4 bases for V and 6 bases for J; bases not matched to a gene: 9. The germline V gene has CDR1 SGHNT and CDR2 YENEEA. The CDR3 runs 15 residues. CDR3: CASSSGQGGDAEAFF. Written as DNA, the CDR3 is TGTGCCAGCAGCTCGGGACAGGGTGGAGACGCTGAAGCTTTCTTT.

This clone was observed a handful of times. This rearrangement joins TRBV5-1 to TRBJ2-5; 10 nucleotides align to TRBD1. V gave up 4 bases and J gave up 5 bases; unmatched junction bases: 5. This CDR3 has 14 amino acids. Germline values: CDR1 SGHRS, CDR2 YFSETQ. Written as DNA, the CDR3 is TGCGCCAGCAGCACGGGACAGGGGCAGGAGACCCAGTACTTC. Amino acid sequence: CASSTGQGQETQYF.

The chain recombines TRBV28 with TRBJ2-6; D is unclear. CDR3 length: 13 amino acids. Germline V gene data show CDR1 as MDHEN and CDR2 as SYDVKM. V was pared by 8 bases and J by 1 base, with 6 bases between. Here the CDR3 reads CASFKSGANVLTF. As DNA, the CDR3 is TGTGCCAGCTTCAAATCTGGGGCCAACGTCCTGACTTTC. The full variable domain, with the rest looked up from reference TRBV28 and TRBJ2-6, is DVKVTQSSRYLVKRTGEKVFLECVQDMDHENMFWYRQDPGLGLRLIYFSYDVKMKEKGDIPEGYSVSREKKERFSLILESASTNQTSMYLCASFKSGANVLTFGAGSRLTVL.

The chain has TRBV6-6 and TRBJ1-4, with 8 bases lining up with TRBD1. This CDR3 contains 15 residues. Germline values: CDR1 MNHNY, CDR2 SVGAGI (reference sequence). With V trimmed by 7 bases and J by 6 bases, 10 bases remained unmatched. The CDR3 region is CASTTRGRGHEKLFF. CDR3 bases: TGTGCCAGCACCACCCGGGGCAGGGGGCATGAAAAACTGTTTTTT.

The genes are TRBV11-2 and TRBJ2-7; the match to TRBD2 covers 7 bases. V shed 5 bases, J shed 7 bases, and the junction held 8 bases outside the gene matches. The CDR3 runs to 13 residues. CDR1 is SGHAT, CDR2 FQNNGV, per germline. Written as DNA, the CDR3 is TGTGCCAGCAGCGAAAGACTAGCTGGTGAGCAGTACTTC. It translates to CASSERLAGEQYF.

The genes are TRBV5-1 and TRBJ1-1; D gene uncertain. This CDR3 spans 15 amino acids. The germline V gene encodes CDR1 SGHRS and CDR2 YFSETQ. Trimming took off 0 bases at V and 1 base at J, with 10 bases between the two ends. The chain's CDR3 is CASSLDGPENTEAFF. The DNA of the CDR3 is TGCGCCAGCAGCTTGGATGGGCCAGAGAACACTGAAGCTTTCTTT.

The rearrangement links TRBV5-6 to TRBJ2-7; D gene unclear. Germline V CDR1 and CDR2: SGHDT, YYEEEE. V was cut by 3 bases and J by 5 bases, with 12 bases left in between. This CDR3 spans 13 amino acids. For the CDR3, the DNA is TGTGCCAGCAGCTACCAGACACCCCACGAGCAGTACTTC. Amino acid sequence: CASSYQTPHEQYF. Full variable domain (remainder filled in from reference TRBV5-6 and TRBJ2-7): DAGVTQSPTHLIKTRGQQVTLRCSPKSGHDTVSWYQQALGQGPQFIFQYYEEEERQRGNFPDRFSGHQFPNYSSELNVNALLLGDSALYLCASSYQTPHEQYFGPGTRLTVT.

This sequence joins TRBV4-3 and TRBJ2-7; 10 bases line up with TRBD2. Germline trimming cut 1 base from V and 3 bases from J; bases unmatched to any gene: 0. Germline loops: CDR1 LGHNA, CDR2 YSLEER. The CDR3 has 14 residues. CDR3 amino acids: CASSQGLAGYEQYV. CDR3 DNA sequence: TGCGCCAGCAGCCAAGGACTAGCGGGCTACGAGCAGTACGTC.

The chain has TRBV27 and TRBJ2-5; 11 bases are a match to TRBD1. CDR1 and CDR2 from the germline V gene are MNHEY and SMNVEV (reference sequence). This CDR3 region has 15 residues. V trimming: 6 bases; J trimming: 5 bases; junction bases outside the gene matches: 8. The CDR3 nucleotides are TGTGCCAGCAGCCTGGGACAGGGGGTAGGGGAGACCCAGTACTTC. Translating gives CASSLGQGVGETQYF.

The V call is TRBV5-1, the J call TRBJ2-1, with D hard to call. The CDR3 sequence is 17 residues long. Trimming took off 4 bases at V and 0 bases at J, with 17 bases between the two ends. Germline CDR1 reads SGHRS; CDR2 reads YFSETQ. CDR3 protein: CASSPGYGHSSYNEQFF. The CDR3 DNA sequence: TGCGCCAGCAGCCCAGGTTATGGCCATAGCTCCTACAATGAGCAGTTCTTC.

The chain joins TRBV11-2 to TRBJ2-3; the D gene is possibly TRBD1 (6 bases). Per germline, CDR1 SGHAT and CDR2 FQNNGV. V was clipped by 6 bases and J by 10 bases, with 17 bases between them. The CDR3 totals 13 residues. CDR3 amino acids: CASSPQGGSPQYF. The CDR3 bases are TGTGCCAGCAGTCCCCAAGGGGGATCTCCGCAGTATTTT.

This chain joins TRBV7-8 and TRBJ2-3, with TRBD2 identical over 9 bases. The germline V gene encodes CDR1 SGHVS and CDR2 FQNEAQ. V was clipped by 3 bases and J by 6 bases; unmatched bases: 10. The CDR3 runs 16 residues. The CDR3: CASSFFRTSVGDTQYF. CDR3 sequence (DNA): TGTGCCAGCAGCTTTTTTCGGACTAGCGTCGGGGATACGCAGTATTTT.

This chain joins TRBV18 and TRBJ1-1; D is undetermined. The length of the CDR3 is 14 residues. Deletions cut 6 bases from V and 11 bases from J, with 22 bases between. The germline V gene encodes CDR1 KGHSH and CDR2 LQKENI. CDR3 DNA: TGTGCCAGCTCCCCAGTGACCCTAGCCCTAGGTGCTTTCTTT. Amino acid sequence: CASSPVTLALGAFF.

The V gene is TRBV6-5, the J gene TRBJ1-2; 7 bases fit TRBD1. The J segment lost 5 bases and the V segment lost 3 bases, leaving 6 bases of the junction unmatched. The CDR3 has 14 amino acids. Germline V gene data show CDR1 as MNHEY and CDR2 as SVGAGI. CDR3 nucleotide sequence: TGTGCCAGCAGTTATAGCCAGGGGGGATATGGCTACACCTTC. This codes for CASSYSQGGYGYTF.

The genes are TRBV19 and TRBJ2-1, with a possible D match to TRBD2 (6 bases). Germline V gene lookup returns CDR1 LNHDA and CDR2 SQIVND (reference sequence). The V and J ends lost 3 bases and 9 bases respectively, with 15 bases between them. The CDR3 runs 14 residues. The CDR3 is CASSMVGLSGEQFF. In DNA, the CDR3 is TGTGCCAGTAGTATGGTTGGACTATCTGGTGAGCAGTTCTTC.

V is TRBV4-3 and J is TRBJ2-7; TRBD1 aligns across 7 bases. The length of the CDR3 is 15 residues. The V gene end was trimmed by 0 bases and the J gene end by 2 bases; junction bases not matched to a gene: 4. The germline CDR1 and CDR2 sequences are LGHNA and YSLEER. The CDR3 region has the DNA TGCGCCAGCAGCCAAGAGAGAACAGGGGCCTACGAGCAGTACGTC. It is translated as CASSQERTGAYEQYV.

The chain couples TRBV11-2 to TRBJ2-7; 11 positions agree with TRBD2. The CDR3 has 18 residues. The germline V gene has CDR1 SGHAT and CDR2 FQNNGV. V shed 5 bases, J shed 6 bases, and the junction held 18 bases outside the gene matches. The CDR3 loop reads CASSLNPGLAGGGGEQYF. The CDR3 DNA follows: TGTGCCAGCAGCCTAAACCCGGGTCTAGCGGGGGGCGGTGGCGAGCAGTACTTC.